One sample yielded the 16 T cell receptor beta chains listed below, sequenced in a study of T cell changes during pregnancy in multiple sclerosis. Clones were sequenced by immunoSEQ multiplex PCR, and TCRdb holds only the in-frame ones, with some missing. In the table there are approximately 89,000 clones, approximately 94% of which are singletons. Specimen: peripheral blood, collected in the third trimester of pregnancy. These receptors were obtained from a female donor with multiple sclerosis, enrolled in a pregnancy study.

V usage is TRBV7-8 and J usage is TRBJ1-6; D is undetermined. This CDR3 is built from 17 residues. Germline assignment: CDR1 SGHVS and CDR2 FQNEAQ. Trimming pared 1 base from V and 0 bases from J, leaving 10 bases between. CDR3 region: CASSLGLPSSYNSPLHF. The CDR3 bases are TGTGCCAGCAGCTTAGGGTTACCCAGCTCCTATAATTCACCCCTCCACTTT.

This clone came up once. The chain combines TRBV2 with TRBJ1-4; D gene ambiguous. The V end lost 6 bases, the J end lost 5 bases, and 16 bases lay between the germline ends. This CDR3 has 15 residues. In germline, CDR1 is SNHLY, CDR2 FYNNEI. This chain's CDR3 is CASRETDTGNEKLFF. The DNA of the CDR3 is TGTGCCAGCAGGGAGACCGACACGGGGAATGAAAAACTGTTTTTT.

The chain couples TRBV7-8 to TRBJ2-7, with TRBD2 matching 7 bases. The ends lost 1 base at V and 5 bases at J; junction bases unmatched: 2. Looked up from germline, CDR1 is SGHVS and CDR2 is FQNEAQ. CDR3 size: 13 residues. The chain's CDR3 is CASSLVGRDEQYF. Here the CDR3 DNA reads TGTGCCAGCAGCTTAGTTGGGAGGGACGAGCAGTACTTC.

This clone was counted a few times. This chain connects TRBV5-4 to TRBJ1-5; TRBD1 matches 7 bases. V lost 4 bases and J lost 1; bases outside the gene matches: 8. Germline CDR1 and CDR2: SGHNT and YYREEE (reference sequence). This CDR3 has 16 amino acids. The CDR3 protein is CASSAQGGASNQPQHF. For the CDR3, the DNA is TGTGCCAGCAGCGCCCAAGGGGGCGCAAGCAATCAGCCCCAGCATTTT.

V is TRBV5-1 and J is TRBJ2-7; D might be TRBD1 (5 bases). Germline values: CDR1 SGHRS, CDR2 YFSETQ. This CDR3 is built from 15 residues. The V and J ends lost 0 bases and 1 base respectively, with 11 bases between them. Here the CDR3 reads CASSLEAGPSYEQYF. CDR3 nucleotide sequence: TGCGCCAGCAGCTTGGAGGCAGGGCCGTCCTACGAGCAGTACTTC.

V usage is TRBV6-4 and J usage is TRBJ1-5, with a weak D call TRBD1 (6 bases). V gave up 9 bases and J gave up 1 base, with 13 bases separating them. The germline V gene encodes CDR1 MRHNA and CDR2 SNTAGT. The CDR3 is made up of 14 amino acids. The CDR3 loop is CASHNRESNQPQHF. The CDR3 DNA reads as TGTGCCAGTCACAACAGGGAGAGCAATCAGCCCCAGCATTTT.

The rearrangement uses TRBV25-1 and TRBJ2-2, with 10 bases matching TRBD1. CDR1 is MGHDK and CDR2 is SYGVNS in the germline V gene. V trimming: 4 bases; J trimming: 2 bases; junction bases outside the gene matches: 4. The CDR3 is 16 residues long. CDR3 nucleotide sequence: TGTGCCAGCAGTGCAAGACAGGGGGCTAACACCGGGGAGCTGTTTTTT. Protein sequence: CASSARQGANTGELFF.

J is TRBJ2-2 and V is TRBV10-3, with TRBD1 identical over 9 bases. The V segment lost 5 bases and the J segment 5 bases; nucleotides outside the gene matches: 3. The CDR3 is made up of 14 amino acids. Germline CDR1 reads ENHRY; CDR2 reads SYGVKD. DNA for the CDR3: TGTGCCATCAGTAAGGGACAGGGAACCGGGGAGCTGTTTTTT. Its translation: CAISKGQGTGELFF.

The V gene is TRBV9, the J gene TRBJ2-1; TRBD2 matches at 10 bases. The V gene's germline CDR1 is SGDLS and CDR2 YYNGEE. This CDR3 is built from 16 residues. V trimming: 4 bases; J trimming: 8 bases; junction bases outside the gene matches: 12. CDR3 in amino acids: CASSPQSGGAKHEQFF. CDR3 bases: TGTGCCAGCAGCCCCCAGAGCGGGGGGGCCAAACATGAGCAGTTCTTC.

The genes are TRBV5-4 and TRBJ2-2, with TRBD2 matching 7 bases. This CDR3 spans 15 amino acids. Germline-derived CDR1 and CDR2 are SGHNT and YYREEE (reference sequence). Germline trimming cut 4 bases from V and 5 bases from J; bases unmatched to any gene: 8. This CDR3 reads CASSRKLATTGELFF. The CDR3, as DNA: TGTGCCAGCAGCCGGAAACTAGCGACTACCGGGGAGCTGTTTTTT.

CDR3 coding DNA: TGTGCCATCAGTGAGTCGAGCGCGGCGAGCGGGCAAGAAGCTAGCACAGATACGCAGTATTTT. Its translation is CAISESSAASGQEASTDTQYF. The rearrangement links TRBV10-3 to TRBJ2-3; D is possibly TRBD2 (6 bases). The V end was cut by 0 bases, the J end by 0 bases, with 25 bases between. The V gene's germline CDR1 is ENHRY and CDR2 SYGVKD. The CDR3 runs to 21 residues.

V gene TRBV6-6 combines with J gene TRBJ2-5, with 8 bases fitting TRBD1. The V gene end was trimmed by 6 bases and the J gene end by 4 bases; junction bases not matched to a gene: 13. CDR3 length: 16 amino acids. Germline assignment: CDR1 MNHNY and CDR2 SVGAGI (reference sequence). The CDR3 here is CASSRRGTGVLETQYF. As DNA, the CDR3 is TGTGCCAGCAGCCGCCGGGGGACAGGCGTATTAGAGACCCAGTACTTC.

The rearrangement joins TRBV27 to TRBJ1-5, with D possibly being TRBD1 (6 bases). The CDR3 is 14 amino acids. Germline CDR1 is MNHEY and CDR2 is SMNVEV (reference sequence). The V and J ends lost 5 bases and 5 bases respectively, with 13 bases between them. The CDR3 DNA sequence: TGTGCCAGCAGTCCGGACAGCAGCGATCAGCCCCAGCATTTT. It encodes CASSPDSSDQPQHF.

This chain joins TRBV6-1 and TRBJ2-1; 9 bases match TRBD2. Germline lookup yields CDR1 MNHNS and CDR2 SASEGT. This CDR3 has 15 amino acids. Unmatched junction bases numbered 14, after V lost 10 bases and J lost 7 bases. CDR3 protein: CAIDPLAGGRNEQFF. CDR3 DNA sequence: TGTGCCATCGACCCCCTGGCGGGGGGGAGAAATGAGCAGTTCTTC.

This chain links TRBV5-1 with TRBJ1-2, with D tentatively TRBD1 (5 bases). The CDR3 runs to 13 residues. In germline, CDR1 is SGHRS, CDR2 YFSETQ. The germline V and J ends were trimmed by 5 bases and 4 bases, with 12 bases remaining between them. This chain's CDR3 is CASREDGGYGYTF. The CDR3 nucleotides are TGCGCCAGCAGAGAAGACGGGGGCTATGGCTACACCTTC.

This chain links TRBV7-8 with TRBJ2-5; 7 bases align to TRBD1. CDR1 and CDR2 from the germline V gene are SGHVS and FQNEAQ. The trim removed 3 bases at V and 3 bases at J, leaving 1 base unmatched. This CDR3 is 13 amino acids long. The CDR3 nucleotides read TGTGCCAGCAGCTTGGGACAGAAAGAGACCCAGTACTTC. It encodes CASSLGQKETQYF.